This T cell receptor (beta chain) was found in a study of spatial heterogeneity in lung cancer (dated by TCRdb to about 2019). Turning to the overall study: More beta-chain than alpha-chain transcripts were consistently detected, likely reflecting higher beta-chain transcript abundance. The study quantitatively compared TCR alpha and beta repertoires across multiple tumor regions, matched nontumor lung and blood in non-small cell lung cancer. Nonsynonymous mutation counts, determined by whole-exome sequencing of tumor tissue, were related to features of the TCR repertoire. TCR transcript counts in tumor regions correlated strongly with a T cell transcriptional module score from matched bulk RNA-seq. At surgery, both alpha and beta chains were TCR-sequenced in roughly 230 tumor regions, 63 to 80 matched nontumor lung samples and over 50 PBMC samples. In the raw uncorrected reads, each unique combination of TCR and UMI appeared more than ten times on average. Summary of the overall study and its limitations: Counts of ubiquitous and regional expanded TCRs correlated with counts of ubiquitous and regional nonsynonymous mutations, respectively. The number of expanded intratumoral alpha and beta TCRs correlated with the tumor nonsynonymous mutation count. TCR-seq was estimated to cover only about 7.6% of tumor T cells for alpha chains and about 13% for beta chains. Confirming at a functional level the hypothesis that regional TCRs recognize regional mutations was considered to require additional single-cell paired TCR alpha and beta sequencing.

Germline trimming amounts to 2 bases on V and 4 bases on J, with 8 as the count of junction bases outside the gene matches. CDR1 is given as MNHNY and CDR2 as SVGAGI, both from the germline V gene (reference sequence). The CDR3, cysteine through phenylalanine, is 17 amino acids long. The sequence is cut down to CDR3 DNA, 51 bases in frame from base 1. This specimen's time point label, per the study, means: sample taken at primary tumor resection. Donors were some 67 patients with early-stage, untreated non-small cell lung cancer from the lung TRACERx cohort. Without any cell sorting, TCR sequencing was performed on whole RNA extracted either from tumor and nontumor lung tissue or from cryopreserved PBMC samples. Only patients with enough RNA available from two or more tumor regions were chosen for TCR sequencing. Tumor and adjacent nontumor lung specimens were reviewed by a lung pathologist before selection.

This clonotype was counted many times. What this receptor recognizes is not known. No much larger clonotype is one base removed from it; base qualities were not supplied. Because the library targeted alpha chains, this beta chain is an off-target read whose size means little. The library came from 5' RACE. Sequencing used a NextSeq 500. To allow correction of PCR and sequencing errors, the TCR library protocol tagged every TCR cDNA molecule with a unique molecular identifier. The authors' analysis ran thus. TCR identification, UMI-based error correction and CDR3 extraction were all carried out with Decombinator tools. Expanded TCRs were defined as those above a frequency of 2 per 1,000, corresponding to the top 1% of the tumor frequency distribution. Expanded tumor TCRs were classed as regional if statistically deemed absent (corrected P<0.05) from at least one tumor region, otherwise ubiquitous. Rényi diversity was computed with the R vegan package after subsampling each repertoire 100 times to 5,000 TCRs. CDR3 similarity networks were constructed using string-kernel similarity of amino acid triplets, with links drawn between CDR3s whose pairwise similarity was above 0.82. The public reads were reprocessed in TCRdb via fastp at Q25 and MiXCR, keeping in-frame beta chains. Under each unique CDR3 protein, matching rows form one entry showing the most common genes and DNA. TCRdb, not the authors, supplied the V and J calls. In all, the sample holds around 5,800 distinct CDR3 sequences, and around 7.7% of those were seen once. Jointly, the top ten make up around 30% of the sample.

Recombination linked TRBV6-6 to TRBJ2-3; TRBD2 fits 11 bases in the junction. The material sequenced was lung tumor tissue, taken at surgery. The sequence was obtained from a female donor with early-stage non-small cell lung cancer. The CDR3 is CASSYRIAGGPSDTQYF. The DNA sequence reads TGTGCCAGCAGTTACCGGATAGCGGGAGGGCCGTCAGATACGCAGTATTTT.